These 15 T cell receptor beta chains share one sample of origin, sequenced in a study of T cells in Graves' hyperthyroidism and ophthalmopathy. TCR beta CDR3 sequences were amplified from RNA transcripts. First-round RT-PCR of the TCR CDR3 relied on the HTBI primer set. TCRdb re-called the multiplex PCR reads through MiXCR, storing one row per CDR3 protein. The sample has about 700,000 distinct CDR3 sequences, 45% seen once. The sample taken for sequencing was peripheral blood or thyroid tissue (not recorded which). These receptors originate from an adult man with Graves' disease, either hyperthyroidism or ophthalmopathy (not recorded which).

The table lists this clonotype with a count of one. V is TRBV7-9 and J is TRBJ2-5; 10 nucleotides agree with TRBD1. Per germline, CDR1 SEHNR and CDR2 FQNEAQ (reference sequence). The J segment lost 5 bases and the V segment lost 4 bases, leaving 10 bases of the junction unmatched. There are 16 residues in the CDR3. CDR3 nucleotides: TGTGCCAGCAGCTCCCGCAGACAGGGGGCCGACGAGACCCAGTACTTC. Translation: CASSSRRQGADETQYF.

This clonotype showed up just a few times. The genes are TRBV19 and TRBJ1-5; 7 nucleotides agree with TRBD1. The CDR3 has 16 residues. Trimming cost V 11 bases and J 4 bases; bases outside gene matches: 17. Germline CDR1 reads LNHDA; CDR2 reads SQIVND (reference sequence). The CDR3 spells CAWSEQGSPRNQPQHF. The DNA of the CDR3 is TGTGCCTGGAGTGAACAGGGGTCTCCGAGGAATCAGCCCCAGCATTTT.

This clonotype was detected many times. The chain is built from TRBV6-5 and TRBJ1-1; D not resolved. Looked up from germline, CDR1 is MNHEY and CDR2 is SVGAGI. The CDR3 length is 13 residues. V was shortened by 0 bases and J by 1 base, with 3 bases between the two germline ends. CDR3 loop: CASSYSWNTEAFF. In DNA form, the CDR3 reads TGTGCCAGCAGTTACTCTTGGAACACTGAAGCTTTCTTT.

This clonotype appeared many times. The chain combines TRBV10-3 with TRBJ1-2; D gene unclear. V was clipped by 9 bases and J by 0 bases, with 11 bases between them. The germline gives CDR1 ENHRY, CDR2 SYGVKD. The CDR3 runs to 13 residues. CDR3 nucleotide sequence: TGTGCCATTACCGACAAGTCTAACTATGGCTACACCTTC. Translating it yields CAITDKSNYGYTF.

The chain recombines TRBV6-4 with TRBJ2-5; 9 bases agree with TRBD2. With the DNA end fitting TRBJ2-1 better, the J assignment may be wrong. The CDR3 totals 14 residues. Germline CDR1 and CDR2: MRHNA and SNTAGT. CDR3 residues: CASSGLADGNEQFF. The DNA for the CDR3 is TGTGCCAGCAGTGGACTAGCGGACGGCAATGAGCAGTTCTTC.

This chain links TRBV7-2 with TRBJ1-4; 8 bases map to TRBD1. Germline V lookup: CDR1 SGHTA, CDR2 FQGNSA. CDR3 length equals 16 residues. V lost 5 bases to trimming and J lost 7 bases; unmatched junction nucleotides: 12. As DNA, the CDR3 is TGTGCCAGCAGCACCTATACAGGGGGAGAGACTGAAAAACTGTTTTTT. This translates into CASSTYTGGETEKLFF. Full variable domain (outside the CDR3, taken from reference TRBV7-2 and TRBJ1-4): GAGVSQSPSNKVTEKGKDVELRCDPISGHTALYWYRQSLGQGLEFLIYFQGNSAPDKSGLPSDRFSAERTGGSVSTLTIQRTQQEDSAVYLCASSTYTGGETEKLFFGSGTQLSVL.

The chain couples TRBV12-3 or TRBV12-4 to TRBJ1-3, with TRBD1 matching 10 bases. CDR3 size: 15 residues. The trim removed 11 bases at V and 0 bases at J, leaving 7 bases unmatched. The CDR3 reads CAWRGQGISGNTIYF. Written as DNA, the CDR3 is TGTGCCTGGAGGGGACAGGGGATCTCTGGAAACACCATATATTTT.

This clonotype showed up many times. The chain carries TRBV7-9 and TRBJ1-1; no firm D call. This CDR3 region has 15 residues. Germline V CDR1 and CDR2: SEHNR, FQNEAQ (reference sequence). The V and J ends lost 4 bases and 1 base respectively, with 13 bases between them. Here the CDR3 DNA reads TGTGCCAGCAGCTCCCCCGACATCTCGAACACTGAAGCTTTCTTT. The encoded protein is CASSSPDISNTEAFF.

This sequence joins TRBV24-1 and TRBJ1-3; D is unresolved. Between the trimmed V and J ends, which lost 7 bases and 2 bases, there was a span of 2 bases. The CDR3 consists of 11 residues. Germline V lookup: CDR1 KGHDR, CDR2 SFDVKD. The CDR3 DNA reads TGTGCCACCAGGGCTGGAAACACCATATATTTT. Protein sequence: CATRAGNTIYF.

The DNA of the CDR3 is TGTGCCAGCTCACCTCGTGGGCAGGCGAACTATGGCTACACCTTC. Its protein is CASSPRGQANYGYTF. The chain joins TRBV7-2 to TRBJ1-2; no firm D call. Germline V CDR1 and CDR2: SGHTA, FQGNSA. This CDR3 has 15 residues. V lost 8 bases to trimming and J lost 2 bases, with 18 bases between them.

The chain is built from TRBV29-1 and TRBJ1-1; 12 nucleotides match TRBD1. This CDR3 contains 15 residues. The junction had 4 bases not matched to a gene; V was cut back by 4 bases and J by 1 base. CDR1 is SQVTM, CDR2 ANQGSEA, per germline. As DNA, the CDR3 is TGCAGCGTTGCCGGGACAGGGGGCCGGAACACTGAAGCTTTCTTT. It translates to CSVAGTGGRNTEAFF.

This clonotype was seen repeatedly, ten times or more. The chain is built from TRBV20-1 and TRBJ1-5, with 8 bases aligning to TRBD1. After removal of 6 bases from V and 7 bases from J, the junction contained 11 bases not matched to a gene. CDR3 size: 14 residues. Germline V gene sequence: CDR1 DFQATT, CDR2 SNEGSKA (reference sequence). The CDR3 DNA sequence: TGCAGTGCAGGGTCGGACAGGGAGGACCAGCCCCAGCATTTT. Translated, it gives CSAGSDREDQPQHF.

This clonotype was seen a single time. The chain links TRBV2 to TRBJ2-5, with D perhaps assigned TRBD1 or TRBD2 (6 bases each). The CDR3 runs to 17 residues. Germline CDR1 and CDR2: SNHLY and FYNNEI. Trimming took 8 bases from V and 4 from J, leaving 26 bases between them. CDR3 protein: CASGELGQHRRVETQYF. CDR3 nucleotide sequence: TGTGCCAGCGGCGAGCTTGGACAGCACCGGAGGGTAGAGACCCAGTACTTC.

This clonotype was found a few times. V usage is TRBV4-1 and J usage is TRBJ1-2; D unclear. V lost 0 bases and J 8 bases, leaving 13 bases between the germline ends. CDR1 is MGHRA and CDR2 is YSYEKL in the germline V gene. The CDR3 spans 14 residues. The CDR3 DNA follows: TGCGCCAGCAGCCAAGATCGGGAAGGGTTAGGCTACACCTTC. Translation gives CASSQDREGLGYTF.

The chain joins TRBV29-1 to TRBJ2-3; D unresolved. Germline loops: CDR1 SQVTM, CDR2 ANQGSEA. The germline V and J ends were trimmed by 2 bases and 4 bases, with 4 bases remaining between them. This CDR3 is built from 11 residues. This CDR3 is CSVESADTQYF. CDR3 sequence (DNA): TGCAGCGTTGAAAGCGCAGATACGCAGTATTTT.